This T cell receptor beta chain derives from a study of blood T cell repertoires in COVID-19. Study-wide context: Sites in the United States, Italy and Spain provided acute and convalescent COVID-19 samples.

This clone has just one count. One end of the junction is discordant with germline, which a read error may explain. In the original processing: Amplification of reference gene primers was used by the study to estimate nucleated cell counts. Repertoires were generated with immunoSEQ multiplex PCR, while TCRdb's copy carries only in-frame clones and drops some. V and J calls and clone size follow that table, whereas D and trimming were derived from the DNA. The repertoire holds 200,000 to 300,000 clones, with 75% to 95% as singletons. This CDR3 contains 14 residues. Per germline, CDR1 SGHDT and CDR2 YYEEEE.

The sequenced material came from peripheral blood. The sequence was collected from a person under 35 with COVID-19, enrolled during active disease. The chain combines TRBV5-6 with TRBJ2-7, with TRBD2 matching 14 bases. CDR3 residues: CASSLGLAGGYPSF. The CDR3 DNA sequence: TGTGCCAGCAGCCTAGGACTAGCGGGAGGTTACCCTTCCTTC.